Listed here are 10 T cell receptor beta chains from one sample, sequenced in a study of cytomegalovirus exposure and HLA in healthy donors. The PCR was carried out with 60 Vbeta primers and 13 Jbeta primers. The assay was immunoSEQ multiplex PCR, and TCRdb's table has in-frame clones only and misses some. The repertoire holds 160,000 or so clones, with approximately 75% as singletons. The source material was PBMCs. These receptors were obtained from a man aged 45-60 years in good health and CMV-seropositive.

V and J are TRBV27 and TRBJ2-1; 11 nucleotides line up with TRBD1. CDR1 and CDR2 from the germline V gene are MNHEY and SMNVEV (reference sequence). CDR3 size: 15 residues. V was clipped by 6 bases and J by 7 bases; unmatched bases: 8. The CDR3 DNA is TGTGCCAGCAGCAGAGGGACAGGGGGGAAGAATGAGCAGTTCTTC. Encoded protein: CASSRGTGGKNEQFF.

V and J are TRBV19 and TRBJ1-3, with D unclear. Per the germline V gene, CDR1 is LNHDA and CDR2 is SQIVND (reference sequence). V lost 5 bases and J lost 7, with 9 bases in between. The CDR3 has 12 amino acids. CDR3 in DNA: TGTGCCAGTAGTGAACAGAGCAACACCATATATTTT. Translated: CASSEQSNTIYF.

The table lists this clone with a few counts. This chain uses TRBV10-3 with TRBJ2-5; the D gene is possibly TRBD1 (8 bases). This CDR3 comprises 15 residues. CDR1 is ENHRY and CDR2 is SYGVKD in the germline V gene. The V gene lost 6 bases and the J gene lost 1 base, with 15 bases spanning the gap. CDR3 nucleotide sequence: TGTGCCATCAGAGAACAGGGGGGGTCCCAAGAGACCCAGTACTTC. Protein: CAIREQGGSQETQYF.

Here the CDR3 DNA reads TGTGCCAGCAGTTTGGAGGCAGGGGAGGGATACCAAGAGACCCAGTACTTC. Translation gives CASSLEAGEGYQETQYF. This chain links TRBV27 with TRBJ2-5; tentatively, D is TRBD2 (7 bases). Germline CDR1 reads MNHEY; CDR2 reads SMNVEV (reference sequence). This CDR3 has 17 residues. Trimming shortened V by 3 bases and J by 0 bases, and 17 bases separated the two germline ends.

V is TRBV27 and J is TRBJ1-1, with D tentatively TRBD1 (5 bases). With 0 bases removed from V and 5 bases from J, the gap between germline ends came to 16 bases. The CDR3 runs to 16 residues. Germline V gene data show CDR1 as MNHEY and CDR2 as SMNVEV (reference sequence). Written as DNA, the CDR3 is TGTGCCAGCAGTTTATCGGGATCGGGGCGGGGGACTGAAGCTTTCTTT. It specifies CASSLSGSGRGTEAFF.

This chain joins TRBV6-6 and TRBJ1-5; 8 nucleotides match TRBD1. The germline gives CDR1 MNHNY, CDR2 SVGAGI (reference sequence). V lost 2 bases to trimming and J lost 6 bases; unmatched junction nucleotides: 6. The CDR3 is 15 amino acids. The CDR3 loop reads CASSYGRGLSQPQHF. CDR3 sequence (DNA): TGTGCCAGCAGTTACGGCAGGGGGCTTAGTCAGCCCCAGCATTTT.

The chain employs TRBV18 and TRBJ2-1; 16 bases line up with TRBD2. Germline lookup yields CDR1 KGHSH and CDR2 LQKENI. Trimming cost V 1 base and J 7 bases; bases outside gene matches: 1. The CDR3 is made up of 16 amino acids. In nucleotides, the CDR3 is TGTGCCAGCTCACCACAGGGACTAGCGGGGGGGAATGAGCAGTTCTTC. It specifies CASSPQGLAGGNEQFF. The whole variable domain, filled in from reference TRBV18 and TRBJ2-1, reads NAGVMQNPRHLVRRRGQEARLRCSPMKGHSHVYWYRQLPEEGLKFMVYLQKENIIDESGMPKERFSAEFPKEGPSILRIQQVVRGDSAAYFCASSPQGLAGGNEQFFGPGTRLTVL.

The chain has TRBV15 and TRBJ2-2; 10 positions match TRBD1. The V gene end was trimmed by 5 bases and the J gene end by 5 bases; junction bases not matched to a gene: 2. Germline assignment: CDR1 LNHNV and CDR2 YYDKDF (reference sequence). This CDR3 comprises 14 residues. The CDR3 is CATSLGQGTGELFF. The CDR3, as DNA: TGTGCCACCAGCCTGGGACAGGGGACCGGGGAGCTGTTTTTT.

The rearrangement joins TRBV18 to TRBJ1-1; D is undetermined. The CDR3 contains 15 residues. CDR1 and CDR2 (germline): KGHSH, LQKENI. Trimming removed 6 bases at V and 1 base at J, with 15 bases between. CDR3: CASSTSGLQNTEAFF. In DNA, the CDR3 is TGTGCCAGCTCCACGAGCGGACTTCAGAACACTGAAGCTTTCTTT. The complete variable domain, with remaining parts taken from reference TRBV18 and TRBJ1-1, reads NAGVMQNPRHLVRRRGQEARLRCSPMKGHSHVYWYRQLPEEGLKFMVYLQKENIIDESGMPKERFSAEFPKEGPSILRIQQVVRGDSAAYFCASSTSGLQNTEAFFGQGTRLTVV.

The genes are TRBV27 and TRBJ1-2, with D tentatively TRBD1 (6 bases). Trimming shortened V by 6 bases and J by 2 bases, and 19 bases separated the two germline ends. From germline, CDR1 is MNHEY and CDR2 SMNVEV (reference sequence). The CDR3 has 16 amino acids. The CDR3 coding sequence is TGTGCCAGCAGGGGATACGGGGACACGGGGAACTATGGCTACACCTTC. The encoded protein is CASRGYGDTGNYGYTF.